The TCR beta chain under discussion was sequenced for a study of blood T cell repertoires in COVID-19. Which cohort a participant joined came from the clinical history participants gave. As originally analysed: Counts of nucleated cells, estimated from reference gene primer amplification, were obtained. Measured with immunoSEQ multiplex PCR; TCRdb has only the in-frame clones, and not every one. V, J and clone size are those of that table, while D and trimming were read from the DNA. The data show about 210,000 clones, about 89% seen once. V lost 5 bases to trimming and J lost 2 bases, with 16 bases between them. Germline values: CDR1 KGHDR, CDR2 SFDVKD. The CDR3 covers 16 residues.

This receptor was identified in a young woman who had recovered from COVID-19. The V gene is TRBV24-1, the J gene TRBJ2-3; D possibly corresponds to TRBD2 (5 bases). Sequencing used PBMCs or T cells enriched from blood (not recorded which). CDR3 sequence reads: CATSAGGSASTDTQYF. The CDR3 DNA follows: TGTGCCACCAGTGCCGGAGGTAGCGCCTCCACAGATACGCAGTATTTT.